The next 9 T cell receptor beta chains were all read from a single sample in a study of cytotoxic CD8 clonotypes in ibrutinib-treated CLL. The assay was immunoSEQ multiplex PCR, and TCRdb's table has in-frame clones only and misses some. The sample holds approximately 350,000 clones, about 61% seen once. The sample consisted of PBMCs, taken after 36 months of ibrutinib treatment. These TCRs come from a human donor with chronic lymphocytic leukemia.

V gene TRBV2 combines with J gene TRBJ2-1, with 13 bases fitting TRBD2. The CDR3 is made up of 16 amino acids. Trimming cost V 3 bases and J 8 bases; bases outside gene matches: 7. Looked up from germline, CDR1 is SNHLY and CDR2 is FYNNEI. The CDR3 is CASSDPLAGGPDEQFF. The CDR3 bases are TGTGCCAGCAGTGACCCACTAGCGGGAGGGCCGGATGAGCAGTTCTTC.

This clone was seen more than once but under ten times. In DNA form, the CDR3 reads TGTGCCACCAGCAGAACAGGGGTCACTGAAGCTTTCTTT. Its protein product is CATSRTGVTEAFF. The chain joins TRBV15 to TRBJ1-1; 7 bases map to TRBD1. Trimming took 2 bases from V and 4 from J; bases not matched to a gene: 1. Germline V CDR1 and CDR2: LNHNV, YYDKDF (reference sequence). The CDR3 extends over 13 amino acids.

The chain combines TRBV4-3 with TRBJ2-1, with 10 bases identical to TRBD2. CDR3 length: 17 residues. J gave up 3 bases and V 0 bases, and 5 bases lay outside the gene matches. Germline V gene lookup returns CDR1 LGHNA and CDR2 YSLEER. The CDR3 bases are TGCGCCAGCAGCCAAGATGAGGGACTAGCGAACTACAATGAGCAGTTCTTC. Translating it yields CASSQDEGLANYNEQFF.

The chain has TRBV7-6 and TRBJ2-7; the match to TRBD2 covers 8 bases. This CDR3 contains 15 residues. Germline CDR1 SGHVS, CDR2 FNYEAQ. The V gene end was trimmed by 3 bases and the J gene end by 9 bases; junction bases not matched to a gene: 13. CDR3 bases: TGTGCCAGCAGCTTGAAAGCGGGAGCCTCTTCGGCGCAGTACTTC. Its translation is CASSLKAGASSAQYF.

There are a few counts of this clone. V is TRBV4-1 and J is TRBJ2-1; 12 bases match TRBD2. Germline V CDR1 and CDR2: MGHRA, YSYEKL. The CDR3 spans 16 residues. Trimming removed 0 bases from V and 10 bases from J; junction bases left unmatched: 7. The CDR3 DNA is TGCGCCAGCAGCCAAGATAGAGGACTAGCGGGGCCGGAGCAGTTCTTC. Its protein product is CASSQDRGLAGPEQFF.

In this sample, this clone turned up once. V and J are TRBV9 and TRBJ2-5; D ambiguous. The germline CDR1 and CDR2 sequences are SGDLS and YYNGEE. Trimming stripped 2 bases from V and 0 bases from J, with 2 bases between. This CDR3 has 12 amino acids. CDR3 sequence: CASSVNQETQYF. In nucleotides, the CDR3 is TGTGCCAGCAGCGTCAACCAAGAGACCCAGTACTTC.

The CDR3 loop is CASSQGQGSEQFF. CDR3 in DNA: TGCGCCAGCAGCCAGGGGCAGGGGTCGGAGCAGTTCTTC. V is TRBV4-3 and J is TRBJ2-1; TRBD1 is a possible D gene (6 bases). Germline V gene data show CDR1 as LGHNA and CDR2 as YSLEER. The ends were cut back, 3 bases at V and 10 bases at J, with 13 bases in the middle. The CDR3 consists of 13 residues.

The chain is built from TRBV5-1 and TRBJ2-1, with 11 bases lining up with TRBD1. The ends lost 3 bases at V and 7 bases at J; junction bases unmatched: 6. From germline, CDR1 is SGHRS and CDR2 YFSETQ. The CDR3 consists of 15 residues. The DNA of the CDR3 is TGCGCCAGCAGCTCCGGACAGGGGGCGATTAATGAGCAGTTCTTC. This translates into CASSSGQGAINEQFF.

The rearrangement links TRBV28 to TRBJ2-7; 8 positions agree with TRBD1. The CDR3 has 11 amino acids. V lost 11 bases to trimming and J lost 3 bases; unmatched junction nucleotides: 3. In germline, CDR1 is MDHEN, CDR2 SYDVKM. DNA of the CDR3: TGTGCCGTACAGGGGGTCTACGAGCAGTACTTC. Its translation is CAVQGVYEQYF.